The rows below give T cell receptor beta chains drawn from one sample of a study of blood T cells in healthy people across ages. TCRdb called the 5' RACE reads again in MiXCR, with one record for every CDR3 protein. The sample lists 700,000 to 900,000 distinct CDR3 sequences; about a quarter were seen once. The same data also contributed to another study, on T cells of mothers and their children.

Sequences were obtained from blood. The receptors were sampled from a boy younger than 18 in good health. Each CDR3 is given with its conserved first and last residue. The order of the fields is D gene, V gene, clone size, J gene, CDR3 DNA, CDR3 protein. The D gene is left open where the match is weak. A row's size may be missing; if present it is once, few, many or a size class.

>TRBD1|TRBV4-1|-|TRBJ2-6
TGCGCCAGCAGCCAACCGACAGGGTTAAAATCTGGGGCCAACGTCCTGACTTTC
CASSQPTGLKSGANVLTF
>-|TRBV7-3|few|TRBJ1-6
TGTGCCAGCAGCTTAGGAAAGGCGGCACCCCTCCACTTT
CASSLGKAAPLHF
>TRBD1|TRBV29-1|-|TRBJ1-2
TGCAGCGTTTCCCAGGGGGAAGGCTACACCTTC
CSVSQGEGYTF
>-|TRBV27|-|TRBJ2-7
TGTGCCAGCAACGAGCAGTACTTC
CASNEQYF
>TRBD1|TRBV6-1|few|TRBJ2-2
TGTGCCAGCAGTGGAGGAACAGGGGGGTGGAACACCGGGGAGCTGTTTTTT
CASSGGTGGWNTGELFF
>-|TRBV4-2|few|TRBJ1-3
TGTGCCAGCAGTGACAGCGGGAGCTCTGGAAACACCATATATTTT
CASSDSGSSGNTIYF
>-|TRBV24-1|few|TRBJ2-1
TGTGCCACCAGTGATTCCGGTTGGGAGCAGTTCTTC
CATSDSGWEQFF
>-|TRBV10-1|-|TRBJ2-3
TGCGCCAGCAGTGGCTCCGGTGGGGCCCATCATACGCAGTATTTT
CASSGSGGAHHTQYF
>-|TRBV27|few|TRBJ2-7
TGTGCCAGCAGGGGGACTTTCTACGAGCAGTACTTC
CASRGTFYEQYF
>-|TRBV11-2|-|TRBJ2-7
TGTGCCAGCAGCCCCTACGTCTCCGGGCGGACCTACGAGCAGTACTTC
CASSPYVSGRTYEQYF
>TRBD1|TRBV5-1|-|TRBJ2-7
TGCGCCAGCAGCTGGGGGGACAGGGGGCCCTACGAGCAGTACTTC
CASSWGDRGPYEQYF
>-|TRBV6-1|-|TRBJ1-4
TGTGCCAGCAGTGGGGTCGGCCATTTCTATGCAACTAATGAAAAACTGTTTTTT
CASSGVGHFYATNEKLFF
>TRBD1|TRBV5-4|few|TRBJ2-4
TGTGCCAGCAGCTTGGGGACAGGGCTAGCCAAAAACATTCAGTACTTC
CASSLGTGLAKNIQYF
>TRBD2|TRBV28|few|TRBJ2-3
TGTGCCAGCAGCACCTCCGCGGGGGGGAGAGATACGCAGTATTTT
CASSTSAGGRDTQYF
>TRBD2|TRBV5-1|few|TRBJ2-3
TGCGCCAGCAGCTTCGGGGGGGCCGGCACAGATACGCAGTATTTT
CASSFGGAGTDTQYF
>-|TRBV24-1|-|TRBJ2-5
TGTGCCACCAGTGACCCACCGGGCAGGGGATACGAGACCCAGTACTTC
CATSDPPGRGYETQYF
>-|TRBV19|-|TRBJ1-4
TGTGCCAGTACCCCGGACAGCCTTAATGAAAAACTGTTTTTT
CASTPDSLNEKLFF
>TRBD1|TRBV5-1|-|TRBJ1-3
TGCGCCAGCAGCTTGCAGGGACAGGGATCTGGAAACACCATATATTTT
CASSLQGQGSGNTIYF
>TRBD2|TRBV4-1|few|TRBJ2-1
TGCGCCAGCAGCCAATGGCGCGGGGGGAGATACAATGAGCAGTTCTTC
CASSQWRGGRYNEQFF
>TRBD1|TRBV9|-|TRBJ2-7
TGTGCCAGCAGCGCAGGGGGACAGGGCCCCTACGAGCAGTACTTC
CASSAGGQGPYEQYF
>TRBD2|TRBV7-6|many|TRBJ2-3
TGTGCCAGCAGCTTAGGGACTAGCGGGGGCACAGATACGCAGTATTTT
CASSLGTSGGTDTQYF
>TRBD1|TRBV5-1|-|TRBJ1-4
TGCGCCAGCAGCTGGGACAGGGAGTCGGTGGAGGAAGAAAAACTGTTTTTT
CASSWDRESVEEEKLFF
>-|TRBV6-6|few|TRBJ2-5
TGTGCCAGCAGTTTAGAGTTTGGAGTGTGGGAGACCCAGTACTTC
CASSLEFGVWETQYF
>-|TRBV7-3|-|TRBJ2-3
TGTGCCAGCAGCTTAGGACAGCTTAGCACAGATACGCAGTATTTT
CASSLGQLSTDTQYF
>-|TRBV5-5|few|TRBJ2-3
TGTGCCAGCAGCTTGTTTGGGCAGGGGTCGGATACGCAGTATTTT
CASSLFGQGSDTQYF
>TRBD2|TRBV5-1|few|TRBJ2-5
TGCGCCAGCAGCGCGGGAGGTTGGGAGACCCAGTGCTTC
CASSAGGWETQCF
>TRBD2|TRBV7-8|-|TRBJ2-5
TGTGCCAGCAGCTTAGGAGCACGGCGGGGGGCCTCCTACCAAGAGACCCAGTACTTC
CASSLGARRGASYQETQYF
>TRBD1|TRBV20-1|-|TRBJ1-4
TGCAGTGCTTCCCCCTTGGGACAGTCGGGTGAAAAACTGTTTTTT
CSASPLGQSGEKLFF
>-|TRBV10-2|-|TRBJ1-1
TGCGCCAGCAGTCCTGGGGGGCAGGACACTGAAGCTTTCTTT
CASSPGGQDTEAFF
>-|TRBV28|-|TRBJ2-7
TGTGCCAGCAGCCGCGATCAGAAAACGATGTACTTC
CASSRDQKTMYF
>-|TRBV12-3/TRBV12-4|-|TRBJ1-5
TGTGCCAGCAGTTTAGAGGCTAGCAATCAGCCCCAGCATTTT
CASSLEASNQPQHF
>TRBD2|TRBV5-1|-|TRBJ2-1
TGCGCCAGCAGAGTCCAGCGGGGGGGCCGTAACAATGAGCAGTTCTTC
CASRVQRGGRNNEQFF
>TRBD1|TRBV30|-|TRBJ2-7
TGTGCCTGCAGAGGGACAGGGGTCGAGCAGTACTTC
CACRGTGVEQYF
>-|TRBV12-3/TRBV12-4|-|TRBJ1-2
TGTGCCAGCAGCCCCGAGGGGACTGGCTACACCTTC
CASSPEGTGYTF
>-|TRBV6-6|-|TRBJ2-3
TGTGCCAGCAGATTTGACCGAGATACGCAGTATTTT
CASRFDRDTQYF
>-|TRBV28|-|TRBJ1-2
TGTGCCAGCAGCCCGGCGGGGCTCGTTGGTGGCTACACCTTC
CASSPAGLVGGYTF
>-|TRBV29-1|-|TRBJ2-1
TGCAGCGTTGGGTCAGGGGCTGGGAATGAGCAGTTCTTC
CSVGSGAGNEQFF
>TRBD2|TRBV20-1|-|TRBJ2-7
TGCAGTGCTAGAGGGACTAGTGACTACGAGCAGTACTTC
CSARGTSDYEQYF
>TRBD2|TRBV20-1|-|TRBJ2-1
TGCAGTGCTCAACTAGCGACTAGCTCCTACAATGAGCAGTTCTTC
CSAQLATSSYNEQFF
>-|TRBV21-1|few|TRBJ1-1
TGTGCCAGCAGCAAAGAGAACACTGAAGCTTTCTTT
CASSKENTEAFF
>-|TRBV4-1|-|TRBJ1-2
TGCGCCAGCAGCCAAGCCCAGGGAAGGTATGGCTACACCTTC
CASSQAQGRYGYTF
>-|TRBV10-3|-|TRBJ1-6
TGTGCCATCAGCCCGGGTCTGGGGGGTTCACCCCTCCACTTT
CAISPGLGGSPLHF
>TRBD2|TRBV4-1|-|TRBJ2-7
TGCGCCAGCAGCCAAGAGACTAGCGGGTGGACCTACGAGCAGTACTTC
CASSQETSGWTYEQYF
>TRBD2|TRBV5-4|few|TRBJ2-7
TGTGCCAGCAGCTTGGTACTAGCGGGGGGCTATGGCGAGCAGTACTTC
CASSLVLAGGYGEQYF
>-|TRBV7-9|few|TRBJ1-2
TGTGCCAGCAGCTTTGGCGACAGTAACTATGGCTACACCTTC
CASSFGDSNYGYTF
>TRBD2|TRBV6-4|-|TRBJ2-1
TGTGCCAGCAGTCAACTAGCGGGGGGGCCTATCAATGAGCAGTTCTTC
CASSQLAGGPINEQFF
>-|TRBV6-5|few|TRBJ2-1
TGTGCCAGCAGTATTGCCAGAACCGGGTCAAATGAGCAGTTCTTC
CASSIARTGSNEQFF
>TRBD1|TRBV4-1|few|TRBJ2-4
TGCGCCAGCAGCCAACTAAACCTTCCCGGGACAGGGAGGGCCAAAAACATTCAGTACTTC
CASSQLNLPGTGRAKNIQYF
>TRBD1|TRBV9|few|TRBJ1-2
TGTGCCAGCAGCGCGGACAGGGGAAGCTATGGCTACACCTTC
CASSADRGSYGYTF